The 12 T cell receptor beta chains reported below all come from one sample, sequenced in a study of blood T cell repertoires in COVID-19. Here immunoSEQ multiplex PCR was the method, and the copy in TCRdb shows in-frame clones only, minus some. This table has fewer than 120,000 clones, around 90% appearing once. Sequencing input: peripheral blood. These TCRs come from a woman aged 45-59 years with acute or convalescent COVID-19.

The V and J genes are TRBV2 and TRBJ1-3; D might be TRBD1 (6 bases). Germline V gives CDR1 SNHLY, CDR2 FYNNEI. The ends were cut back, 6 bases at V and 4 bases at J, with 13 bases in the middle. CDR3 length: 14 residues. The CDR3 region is CASRSSTGGNTIYF. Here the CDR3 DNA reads TGTGCCAGCAGATCTTCTACAGGGGGAAACACCATATATTTT.

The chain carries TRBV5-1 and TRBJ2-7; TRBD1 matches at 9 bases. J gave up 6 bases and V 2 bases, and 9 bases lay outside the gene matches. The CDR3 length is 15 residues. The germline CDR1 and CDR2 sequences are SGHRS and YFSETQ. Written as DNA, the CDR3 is TGCGCCAGCAGCTTCTACCGGGACAGGGAAAGCGAGCAGTACTTC. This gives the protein CASSFYRDRESEQYF. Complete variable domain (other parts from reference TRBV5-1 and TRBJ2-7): KAGVTQTPRYLIKTRGQQVTLSCSPISGHRSVSWYQQTPGQGLQFLFEYFSETQRNKGNFPGRFSGRQFSNSRSEMNVSTLELGDSALYLCASSFYRDRESEQYFGPGTRLTVT.

CDR3 region: CATSRDRGTDTQYF. CDR3 sequence (DNA): TGTGCCACCAGCAGAGACCGAGGCACAGATACGCAGTATTTT. This chain links TRBV15 with TRBJ2-3, with D uncertain. The V and J ends lost 0 bases and 1 base respectively, with 5 bases between them. CDR3 length: 14 amino acids. The germline CDR1 and CDR2 sequences are LNHNV and YYDKDF (reference sequence).

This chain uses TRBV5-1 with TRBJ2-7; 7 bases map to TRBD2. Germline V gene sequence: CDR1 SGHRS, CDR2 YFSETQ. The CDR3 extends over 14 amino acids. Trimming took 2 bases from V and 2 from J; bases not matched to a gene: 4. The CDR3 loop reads CASSLSSGTYEQYF. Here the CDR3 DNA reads TGCGCCAGCAGCTTATCTAGCGGCACCTACGAGCAGTACTTC. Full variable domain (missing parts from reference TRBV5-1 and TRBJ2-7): KAGVTQTPRYLIKTRGQQVTLSCSPISGHRSVSWYQQTPGQGLQFLFEYFSETQRNKGNFPGRFSGRQFSNSRSEMNVSTLELGDSALYLCASSLSSGTYEQYFGPGTRLTVT.

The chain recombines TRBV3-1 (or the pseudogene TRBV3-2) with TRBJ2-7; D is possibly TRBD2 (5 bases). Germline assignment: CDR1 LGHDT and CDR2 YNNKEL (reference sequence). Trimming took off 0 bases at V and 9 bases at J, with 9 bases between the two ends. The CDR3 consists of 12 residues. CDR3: CASSQERAGQYF. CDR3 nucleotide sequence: TGTGCCAGCAGCCAAGAGAGGGCCGGGCAGTACTTC.

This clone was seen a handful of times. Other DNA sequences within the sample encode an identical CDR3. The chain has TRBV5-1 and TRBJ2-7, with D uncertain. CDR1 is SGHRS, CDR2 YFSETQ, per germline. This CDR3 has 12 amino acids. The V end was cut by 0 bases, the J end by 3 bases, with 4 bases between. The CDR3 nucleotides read TGCGCCAGCAGCTTGGACATCTACGAGCAGTACTTC. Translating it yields CASSLDIYEQYF.

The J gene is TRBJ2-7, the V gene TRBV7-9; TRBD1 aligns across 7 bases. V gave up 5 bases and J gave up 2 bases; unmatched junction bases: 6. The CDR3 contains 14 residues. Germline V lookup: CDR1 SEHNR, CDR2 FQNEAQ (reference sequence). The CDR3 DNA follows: TGTGCCAGCAGCGCGGACAGGCCGACCTACGAGCAGTACTTC. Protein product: CASSADRPTYEQYF.

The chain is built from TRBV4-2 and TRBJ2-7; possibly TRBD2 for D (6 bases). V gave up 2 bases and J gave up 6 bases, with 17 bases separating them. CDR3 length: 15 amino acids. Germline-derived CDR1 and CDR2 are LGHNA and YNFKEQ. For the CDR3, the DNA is TGTGCCAGCAGCCAACCTAGCGAGCGTACGGTCGAGCAGTACTTC. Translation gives CASSQPSERTVEQYF.

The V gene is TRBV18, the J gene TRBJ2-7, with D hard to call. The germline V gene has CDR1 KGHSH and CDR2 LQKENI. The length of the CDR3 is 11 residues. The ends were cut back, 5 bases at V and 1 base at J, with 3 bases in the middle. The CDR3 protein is CASSSSYEQYF. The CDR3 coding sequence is TGTGCCAGCTCATCGTCCTACGAGCAGTACTTC.

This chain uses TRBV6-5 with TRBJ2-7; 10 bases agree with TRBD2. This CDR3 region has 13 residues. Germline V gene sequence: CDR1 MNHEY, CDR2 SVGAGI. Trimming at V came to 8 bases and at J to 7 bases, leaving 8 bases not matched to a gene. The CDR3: CASRTSGLGEQYF. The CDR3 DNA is TGTGCCAGCCGGACTAGCGGACTGGGGGAGCAGTACTTC.

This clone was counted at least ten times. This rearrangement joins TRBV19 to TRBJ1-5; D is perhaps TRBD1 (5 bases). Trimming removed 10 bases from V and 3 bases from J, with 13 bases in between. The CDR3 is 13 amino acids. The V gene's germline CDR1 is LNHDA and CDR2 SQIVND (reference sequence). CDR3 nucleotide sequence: TGTGCCACCAAGTGGGGGGACAATCAGCCCCAGCATTTT. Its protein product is CATKWGDNQPQHF.

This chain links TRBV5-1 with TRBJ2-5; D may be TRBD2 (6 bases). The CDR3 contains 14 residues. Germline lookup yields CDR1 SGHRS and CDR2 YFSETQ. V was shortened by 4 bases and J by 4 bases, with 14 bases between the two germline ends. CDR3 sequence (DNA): TGCGCCAGCAGCCTCGGGCGGGGATCAGAGACCCAGTACTTC. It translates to CASSLGRGSETQYF.